This T cell receptor (beta chain) was recorded in a study of T cell responses to AZD1222 COVID-19 vaccine. TCRdb's table, derived via immunoSEQ multiplex PCR, lists solely in-frame clones and lacks some. Among around 180,000 clones listed, 88% were seen once. Overall study results and limits: Clonal diversity was possibly underestimated; the donors were predominantly white British and more often female. Samples come after the peak T cell response, not at day 14. Elevations in Spike-specific TCR breadth and depth followed administration of two AZD1222 doses.

In germline, CDR1 is MRHNA, CDR2 SNTAGT. This CDR3 is 13 amino acids long. The V end was cut by 2 bases, the J end by 6 bases, with 11 bases between. Remarks on this clone: The antigen is undetermined.

The source of this sequence is an adult who received the AZD1222 COVID-19 vaccine. The sample here was peripheral blood, taken 28 days after the second AZD1222 dose. The chain carries TRBV6-4 and TRBJ2-7; perhaps TRBD2 as D (6 bases). In DNA form, the CDR3 reads TGTGCCAGCAGTGACGTGGAGGGGACCGAGCAGTACTTC. Its protein is CASSDVEGTEQYF.